This T cell receptor beta chain derives from a study of Graves' ophthalmopathy and Graves' hyperthyroidism. Germline V gene lookup returns CDR1 KGHDR and CDR2 SFDVKD. The CDR3 is made up of 13 amino acids. V lost 9 bases to trimming and J lost 11 bases; unmatched junction nucleotides: 11. Using RNA transcripts, the TCR beta CDR3 regions were amplified. A first-round RT-PCR used HTBI primers, followed by a second-round multiplex PCR. A single record per CDR3 protein comes from TCRdb applying MiXCR to the multiplex PCR reads. The sample gives 650,000 to 900,000 distinct CDR3 sequences, roughly two fifths of which show up once; around 40% is in the top ten.

The TCR sequence derives from an adult man with Graves' ophthalmopathy. What was sequenced was peripheral blood. The rearrangement joins TRBV24-1 to TRBJ1-5, with 8 nucleotides matching TRBD1. CDR3 region: CATSSGGQETQHF. CDR3 DNA: TGTGCCACCTCCTCAGGGGGCCAAGAGACCCAGCATTTT.